This T cell receptor (beta chain) emerged from a study of cytomegalovirus exposure and HLA in healthy donors. Notes on the study in general: As confirmed in vitro, a few CMV-associated chains were specific for CMV antigens. The listing of roughly 160 TCR beta chains classed them as cytomegalovirus-associated.

A multiplex PCR was run with 60 Vbeta primers and 13 Jbeta primers. Only in-frame clones appear in the TCRdb table, and some are missing; sequencing was by immunoSEQ multiplex PCR. This sample has roughly 120,000 clones, with around 80% found just once. As to this clone: Its antigen is unidentified.

CDR3 length equals 15 residues. Germline V lookup: CDR1 SGDLS, CDR2 YYNGEE. J lost 6 bases, V lost 4 bases, and 9 bases had no gene match. Material for sequencing was PBMCs. The clonotype was recovered from a woman in her 30s in good health and CMV-seronegative. This chain uses TRBV9 with TRBJ2-3; 9 bases are shared with TRBD2. CDR3: CASSPPSGAGDTQYF. CDR3 in DNA: TGTGCCAGCAGCCCACCTAGCGGGGCGGGGGATACGCAGTATTTT.